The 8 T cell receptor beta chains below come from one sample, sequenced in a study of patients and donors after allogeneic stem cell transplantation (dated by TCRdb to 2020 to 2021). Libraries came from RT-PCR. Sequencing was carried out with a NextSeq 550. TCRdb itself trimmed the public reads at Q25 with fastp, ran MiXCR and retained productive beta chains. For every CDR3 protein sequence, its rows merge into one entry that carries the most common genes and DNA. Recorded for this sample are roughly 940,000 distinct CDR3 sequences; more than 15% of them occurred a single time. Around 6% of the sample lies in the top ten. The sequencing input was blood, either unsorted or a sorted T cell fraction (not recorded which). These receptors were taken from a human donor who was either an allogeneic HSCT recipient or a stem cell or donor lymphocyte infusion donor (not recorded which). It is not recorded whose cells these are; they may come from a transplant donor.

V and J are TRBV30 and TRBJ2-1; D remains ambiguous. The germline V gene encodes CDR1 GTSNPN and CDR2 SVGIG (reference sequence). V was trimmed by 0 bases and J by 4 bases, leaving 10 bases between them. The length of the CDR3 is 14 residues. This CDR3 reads CAWSVRANYNEQFF. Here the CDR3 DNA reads TGTGCCTGGAGTGTAAGGGCGAATTACAATGAGCAGTTCTTC.

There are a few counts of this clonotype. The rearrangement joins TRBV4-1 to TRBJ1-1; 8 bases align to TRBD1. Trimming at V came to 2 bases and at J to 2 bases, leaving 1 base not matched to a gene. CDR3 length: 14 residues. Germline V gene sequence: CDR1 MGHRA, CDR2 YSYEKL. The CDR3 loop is CASSQQGANTEAFF. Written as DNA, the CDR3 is TGCGCCAGCAGCCAACAGGGGGCTAACACTGAAGCTTTCTTT.

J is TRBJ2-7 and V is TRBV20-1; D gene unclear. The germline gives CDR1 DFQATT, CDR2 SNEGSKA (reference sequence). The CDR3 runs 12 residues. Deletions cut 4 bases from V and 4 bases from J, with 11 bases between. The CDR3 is CSAIVRSYEQYF. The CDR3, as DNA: TGCAGTGCTATTGTCAGGAGTTACGAGCAGTACTTC.

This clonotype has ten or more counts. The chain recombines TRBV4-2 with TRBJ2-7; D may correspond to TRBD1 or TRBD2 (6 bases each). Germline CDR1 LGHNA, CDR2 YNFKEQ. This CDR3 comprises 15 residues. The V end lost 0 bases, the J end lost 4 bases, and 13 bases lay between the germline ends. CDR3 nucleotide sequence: TGTGCCAGCAGCCAAGAGGAGGGGGTTAGGTACGAGCAGTACTTC. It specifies CASSQEEGVRYEQYF.

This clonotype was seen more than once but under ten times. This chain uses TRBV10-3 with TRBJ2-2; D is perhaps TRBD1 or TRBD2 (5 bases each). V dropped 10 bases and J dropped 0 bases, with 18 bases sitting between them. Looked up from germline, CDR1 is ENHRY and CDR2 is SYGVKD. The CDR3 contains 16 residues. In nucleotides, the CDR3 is TGTGCCAGCGAGAAGACCCGGGACCCGAACACCGGGGAGCTGTTTTTT. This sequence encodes CASEKTRDPNTGELFF.

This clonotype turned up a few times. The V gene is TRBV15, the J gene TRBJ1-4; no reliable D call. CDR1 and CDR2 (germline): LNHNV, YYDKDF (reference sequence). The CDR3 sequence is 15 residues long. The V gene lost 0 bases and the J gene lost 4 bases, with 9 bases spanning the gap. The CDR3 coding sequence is TGTGCCACCAGCAGAGATCGGAGTTTTAATGAAAAACTGTTTTTT. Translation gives CATSRDRSFNEKLFF.

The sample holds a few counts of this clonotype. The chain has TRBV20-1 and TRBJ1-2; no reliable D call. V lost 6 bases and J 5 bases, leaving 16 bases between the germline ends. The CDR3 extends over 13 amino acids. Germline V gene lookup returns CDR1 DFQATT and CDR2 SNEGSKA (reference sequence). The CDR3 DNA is TGCAGTGCGAGACAACTGAAGAATTATGGCTACACCTTC. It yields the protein CSARQLKNYGYTF.

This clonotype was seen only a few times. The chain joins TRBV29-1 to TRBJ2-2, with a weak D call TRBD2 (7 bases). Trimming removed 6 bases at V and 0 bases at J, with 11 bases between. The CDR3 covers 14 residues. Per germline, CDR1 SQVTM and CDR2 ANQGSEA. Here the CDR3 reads CSVGRGPNTGELFF. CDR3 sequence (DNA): TGCAGCGTCGGGCGGGGGCCGAACACCGGGGAGCTGTTTTTT.